The sequence of this T cell receptor beta chain was determined in a study of cytomegalovirus exposure and HLA in healthy donors. For the study at large: Earlier sequencing of some 180 million T cells yielded 95 million to 120 million unique TCR beta sequences.

Notes on the study in general: Sequence variants that were highly shared formed a cluster that was likely a sequencing artifact. Listed as cytomegalovirus-associated were 150 to 200 TCR beta chains.

This clone showed up just once. Its antigen is not identified. All donors participated as healthy donors of bone marrow. Looked up from germline, CDR1 is PRHDT and CDR2 is FYEKMQ (reference sequence). The CDR3 extends over 13 amino acids. J was trimmed by 8 bases and V by 5 bases; bases with no gene match: 4. 60 Vbeta and 13 Jbeta primers were used in PCR. This table comes from immunoSEQ multiplex PCR, and its TCRdb copy is limited to in-frame clones, with some not included. The sample yields 100,000 to 150,000 clones, around 77% seen once. The receptor was isolated from an older woman in good health and CMV-seronegative. This chain uses TRBV13 with TRBJ2-4, with 9 bases lining up with TRBD1. The specimen was PBMCs. The CDR3 nucleotides read TGTGCCAGCAGCAGGAGACAGGGGGACATTCAGTACTTC. Translating it yields CASSRRQGDIQYF.